The 9 T cell receptor beta chains reported below all come from one sample, sequenced in a study of T cell clonotyping in hematopoietic cell transplantation (dated by TCRdb to 2020 to 2022). Libraries were prepared through the immunoSEQ multiplex PCR assay. Here the immuneACCESS table is served through TCRdb, limited to in-frame sequences with V and J called. Missing clones are a known gap in these copies; in checked studies unresolved V genes cover under half, and the rest lacks a known reason. This sample lists 12,000 to 15,000 clones; 62% were detected once. The ten largest account for over 7.5% of the sample. Sequenced input: PBMCs. These TCRs come from a human donor who either received an allogeneic hematopoietic cell transplant for a myeloid malignancy or was a related donor (not recorded which). Some clones in this sample may be carry-over from other donors' samples.

This clone was picked up a small number of times. V is TRBV30 and J is TRBJ1-2, with D tentatively TRBD1 (6 bases). Germline V gene sequence: CDR1 GTSNPN, CDR2 SVGIG (reference sequence). V was shortened by 1 base and J by 0 bases, with 15 bases between the two germline ends. The CDR3 length is 16 residues. CDR3 region: CAWSEGGTHTNYGYTF. The DNA of the CDR3 is TGTGCCTGGAGTGAAGGCGGGACACATACTAACTATGGCTACACCTTC.

V and J are TRBV11-3 and TRBJ2-3; 10 bases align to TRBD2. CDR3 length: 18 residues. J gave up 3 bases and V 2 bases, and 11 bases lay outside the gene matches. Germline loops: CDR1 SGHNT, CDR2 YENEEA. CDR3 in amino acids: CASSLFAIGLAETDTQYF. The CDR3 coding sequence is TGTGCCAGCAGCTTATTTGCTATCGGACTAGCGGAGACAGATACGCAGTATTTT.

The chain joins TRBV27 to TRBJ1-2; unclear D gene. CDR1 and CDR2 from the germline V gene are MNHEY and SMNVEV (reference sequence). The CDR3 consists of 13 residues. Trimming left V 6 bases short and J 5 bases short, with 13 bases between. Written as DNA, the CDR3 is TGTGCCAGCAGGGAGAGAGCGGATTATGGCTACACCTTC. The encoded protein is CASRERADYGYTF.

V and J are TRBV28 and TRBJ2-7; TRBD2 might be the D (5 bases). Germline CDR1 MDHEN, CDR2 SYDVKM. The CDR3 contains 13 residues. V was clipped by 5 bases and J by 6 bases, with 14 bases between them. This CDR3 reads CASSQTIVGEQYF. The CDR3 region has the DNA TGTGCCAGCAGTCAGACTATAGTCGGCGAGCAGTACTTC.

This clone was detected only a few times. The V call is TRBV12-5, the J call TRBJ2-2, with TRBD2 identical over 8 bases. V lost 7 bases, J lost 6 bases, and 4 bases stayed unmatched. The CDR3 totals 13 residues. Germline V gives CDR1 LGHNT, CDR2 FRNRAP. CDR3 in DNA: TGTGCTAGTGCCGGGACTAGTTCCGGGGAGCTGTTTTTT. This encodes CASAGTSSGELFF. Based on the CDR3 plus reference TRBV12-5 and TRBJ2-2, the full variable domain is DARVTQTPRHKVTEMGQEVTMRCQPILGHNTVFWYRQTMMQGLELLAYFRNRAPLDDSGMPKDRFSAEMPDATLATLKIQPSEPRDSAVYFCASAGTSSGELFFGEGSRLTVL.

J is TRBJ1-2 and V is TRBV7-2; tentative D call: TRBD1 (6 bases). Looked up from germline, CDR1 is SGHTA and CDR2 is FQGNSA. V lost 3 bases and J lost 7, with 9 bases in between. CDR3 length: 12 amino acids. In DNA form, the CDR3 reads TGTGCCAGCAGCTTCCGGGGGCCTGGCTACACCTTC. It translates to CASSFRGPGYTF.

The chain combines TRBV6-5 with TRBJ1-2; no firm D call. V lost 4 bases and J lost 7, with 10 bases in between. The CDR3 spans 12 residues. Germline CDR1 is MNHEY and CDR2 is SVGAGI. The CDR3 DNA sequence: TGTGCCAGCAGTTTGGTGGGATCTGGCTACACCTTC. Translating it yields CASSLVGSGYTF.

This clone was observed a handful of times. This chain joins TRBV7-2 and TRBJ2-7; D not resolved. V lost 4 bases to trimming and J lost 6 bases, with 13 bases between them. CDR1 SGHTA and CDR2 FQGNSA come from the germline V gene. The CDR3 is 13 amino acids. In DNA form, the CDR3 reads TGTGCCAGCAGCTCAAGACACCAGCCCGAGCAGTACTTC. This gives the protein CASSSRHQPEQYF.

This clone was picked up a small number of times. The J gene is TRBJ2-3, the V gene TRBV7-9, with 13 nucleotides matching TRBD2. The CDR3 spans 14 residues. In germline, CDR1 is SEHNR, CDR2 FQNEAQ (reference sequence). The V gene end was trimmed by 8 bases and the J gene end by 2 bases; junction bases not matched to a gene: 1. The CDR3 coding sequence is TGTGCCAGCGGGACTAGCGGGAACACAGATACGCAGTATTTT. This encodes CASGTSGNTDTQYF.